This passage covers 32 T cell receptor beta chains from one sample sequenced in a study of blood T cell repertoires in COVID-19. Generated by immunoSEQ multiplex PCR, the TCRdb table keeps only in-frame clones and is missing some. This table has under 350,000 clones, 80% to 95% appearing once. Material: peripheral blood. All receptors derive from a woman in her thirties with COVID-19, enrolled during active disease.

This clone has only a few counts. This rearrangement joins TRBV4-3 to TRBJ1-4; TRBD1 is a possible D gene (5 bases). CDR3 length equals 16 residues. Per germline, CDR1 LGHNA and CDR2 YSLEER. V gave up 4 bases and J gave up 5 bases, with 17 bases separating them. The CDR3: CASSPAVGGANEKLFF. As DNA, the CDR3 is TGCGCCAGCAGCCCCGCGGTCGGGGGTGCCAATGAAAAACTGTTTTTT.

The V gene is TRBV5-1, the J gene TRBJ1-1; TRBD1 matches at 8 bases. V trimming: 4 bases; J trimming: 4 bases; junction bases outside the gene matches: 9. This CDR3 comprises 15 residues. Germline V gene data show CDR1 as SGHRS and CDR2 as YFSETQ. In DNA form, the CDR3 reads TGCGCCAGCAGCCCGGGCGACAGGGGTGGCACTGAAGCTTTCTTT. It yields the protein CASSPGDRGGTEAFF. Looking up the rest from reference TRBV5-1 and TRBJ1-1 gives the full variable domain: KAGVTQTPRYLIKTRGQQVTLSCSPISGHRSVSWYQQTPGQGLQFLFEYFSETQRNKGNFPGRFSGRQFSNSRSEMNVSTLELGDSALYLCASSPGDRGGTEAFFGQGTRLTVV.

The chain joins TRBV2 to TRBJ1-2; the match to TRBD1 covers 7 bases. The CDR3 sequence is 13 residues long. Germline V gene data show CDR1 as SNHLY and CDR2 as FYNNEI. With V trimmed by 5 bases and J by 4 bases, 4 bases remained unmatched. CDR3 nucleotides: TGTGCCAGCAGTCCAGGGGGACTCTATGGCTACACCTTC. Its translation is CASSPGGLYGYTF.

The genes are TRBV30 and TRBJ1-1; D unresolved. V shed 5 bases and J shed 6 bases, with 10 bases lying between them. The CDR3 covers 11 residues. CDR1 is GTSNPN and CDR2 is SVGIG in the germline V gene (reference sequence). CDR3 sequence (DNA): TGTGCCTGGTTCGGGGTAGCTGAAGCTTTCTTT. This encodes CAWFGVAEAFF.

With respect to this clone: Different DNA sequences within this sample yield the same CDR3. The chain joins TRBV7-2 to TRBJ2-7, with 7 bases matching TRBD2. V trimming: 1 base; J trimming: 0 bases; junction bases outside the gene matches: 0. The germline gives CDR1 SGHTA, CDR2 FQGNSA. The CDR3 is 14 residues long. The CDR3 protein is CASSLGGGSYEQYF. In DNA, the CDR3 is TGTGCCAGCAGCTTAGGGGGGGGCTCCTACGAGCAGTACTTC. Filled out from reference TRBV7-2 and TRBJ2-7, the complete variable domain reads GAGVSQSPSNKVTEKGKDVELRCDPISGHTALYWYRQSLGQGLEFLIYFQGNSAPDKSGLPSDRFSAERTGGSVSTLTIQRTQQEDSAVYLCASSLGGGSYEQYFGPGTRLTVT.

The chain uses TRBV29-1 and TRBJ1-1; TRBD1 matches 7 bases. The CDR3 sequence is 13 residues long. V was clipped by 5 bases and J by 2 bases; unmatched bases: 5. Per germline, CDR1 SQVTM and CDR2 ANQGSEA. This CDR3 is CSVSGQPNTEAFF. In DNA, the CDR3 is TGCAGCGTTTCGGGACAGCCTAACACTGAAGCTTTCTTT. Full variable domain (missing parts from reference TRBV29-1 and TRBJ1-1): SAVISQKPSRDICQRGTSLTIQCQVDSQVTMMFWYRQQPGQSLTLIATANQGSEATYESGFVIDKFPISRPNLTFSTLTVSNMSPEDSSIYLCSVSGQPNTEAFFGQGTRLTVV.

The count of this clone is one. The rearrangement links TRBV5-4 to TRBJ2-3, with 10 bases matching TRBD2. Germline values: CDR1 SGHNT, CDR2 YYREEE (reference sequence). V shed 4 bases and J 3 bases; nucleotides not matched to a gene: 8. The CDR3 runs to 16 residues. This CDR3 is CASSPVGTSATDTQYF. The DNA for the CDR3 is TGTGCCAGCAGCCCCGTCGGGACTAGCGCGACAGATACGCAGTATTTT. The full variable domain, rest sourced from reference TRBV5-4 and TRBJ2-3, is ETGVTQSPTHLIKTRGQQVTLRCSSQSGHNTVSWYQQALGQGPQFIFQYYREEENGRGNFPPRFSGLQFPNYSSELNVNALELDDSALYLCASSPVGTSATDTQYFGPGTRLTVL.

This clone was detected only once. The chain has TRBV5-1 and TRBJ2-7; 10 bases are a match to TRBD1. J gave up 7 bases and V 3 bases, and 7 bases lay outside the gene matches. The CDR3 covers 14 residues. Germline V gives CDR1 SGHRS, CDR2 YFSETQ. The CDR3 here is CASSSGTGVGEQYF. Here the CDR3 DNA reads TGCGCCAGCAGCTCCGGGACAGGGGTCGGTGAGCAGTACTTC.

V is TRBV29-1 and J is TRBJ1-3; 11 bases are shared with TRBD1. Unmatched junction bases numbered 5, after V lost 7 bases and J lost 0 bases. The CDR3 runs to 15 residues. Per germline, CDR1 SQVTM and CDR2 ANQGSEA. The CDR3 nucleotides are TGCAGCGGTACCGGGACAGGGGGCTCTGGAAACACCATATATTTT. Translation: CSGTGTGGSGNTIYF. Complete variable domain (other parts from reference TRBV29-1 and TRBJ1-3): SAVISQKPSRDICQRGTSLTIQCQVDSQVTMMFWYRQQPGQSLTLIATANQGSEATYESGFVIDKFPISRPNLTFSTLTVSNMSPEDSSIYLCSGTGTGGSGNTIYFGEGSWLTVV.

This clone occurred once. The chain employs TRBV6-2 or TRBV6-3 and TRBJ1-4; D gene uncertain. Between the trimmed V and J ends, which lost 5 bases and 7 bases, there was a span of 5 bases. From germline, CDR1 is MNHEY and CDR2 SVGEGT. The CDR3 spans 11 residues. The CDR3 DNA reads as TGTGCCAGCAGTCTCCTTGAAAAACTGTTTTTT. Translated, it gives CASSLLEKLFF.

V and J are TRBV27 and TRBJ1-2, with D hard to call. The germline V gene encodes CDR1 MNHEY and CDR2 SMNVEV (reference sequence). The CDR3 is 12 residues long. V was pared by 8 bases and J by 5 bases, with 12 bases between. CDR3 sequence: CASLSAEYGYTF. CDR3 coding DNA: TGTGCCAGCTTATCAGCGGAGTATGGCTACACCTTC.

V and J are TRBV6-5 and TRBJ2-2; 7 bases match TRBD1. Germline loops: CDR1 MNHEY, CDR2 SVGAGI. The CDR3 sequence is 15 residues long. The trim removed 6 bases at V and 0 bases at J, leaving 4 bases unmatched. As DNA, the CDR3 is TGTGCCAGCAGAAACAGGGGTCCGAACACCGGGGAGCTGTTTTTT. Protein: CASRNRGPNTGELFF.

The chain couples TRBV6-5 to TRBJ2-1; a weak D match, TRBD1 (5 bases). Trimming pared 0 bases from V and 2 bases from J, leaving 11 bases between. CDR1 and CDR2 (germline): MNHEY, SVGAGI. CDR3 size: 16 residues. CDR3 amino acids: CASSYSTDRAYNEQFF. CDR3 coding DNA: TGTGCCAGCAGTTACTCGACAGACAGAGCCTACAATGAGCAGTTCTTC.

This chain joins TRBV11-2 and TRBJ1-5; D is unclear. The CDR3 is 12 amino acids. V dropped 5 bases and J dropped 4 bases, with 6 bases sitting between them. Germline CDR1 and CDR2: SGHAT and FQNNGV. This CDR3 reads CASSRENQPQHF. CDR3 bases: TGTGCCAGCAGCAGGGAGAATCAGCCCCAGCATTTT.

The rearrangement links TRBV30 to TRBJ1-4, with 10 bases fitting TRBD1. The V and J ends lost 2 bases and 5 bases, in that order; junction bases with no gene match: 2. Germline V gives CDR1 GTSNPN, CDR2 SVGIG (reference sequence). The CDR3 loop spans 14 amino acids. The CDR3, as DNA: TGTGCCTGGAGTTGGGGACAGGGGAATGAAAAACTGTTTTTT. It codes for CAWSWGQGNEKLFF.

With regard to this clone: The identical CDR3 is also encoded by other nucleotide sequences in the sample. The chain uses TRBV15 and TRBJ2-7, with D possibly being TRBD2 (5 bases). Germline values: CDR1 LNHNV, CDR2 YYDKDF (reference sequence). This CDR3 is built from 12 residues. The V and J ends lost 0 bases and 7 bases respectively, with 7 bases between them. The CDR3 region is CATSRDRGEQYF. CDR3 nucleotides: TGTGCCACCAGCAGAGATCGAGGGGAGCAGTACTTC.

This clone was counted between two and nine times. The chain uses TRBV5-1 and TRBJ1-2; D not resolved. V dropped 3 bases and J dropped 5 bases, with 17 bases sitting between them. The CDR3 is made up of 15 amino acids. Germline lookup yields CDR1 SGHRS and CDR2 YFSETQ. DNA of the CDR3: TGCGCCAGCAGCTCGGAGAACCCCGACCCTTATGGCTACACCTTC. Its protein is CASSSENPDPYGYTF.

The genes are TRBV2 and TRBJ1-4; 9 positions match TRBD1. V lost 7 bases, J lost 12 bases, and 9 bases stayed unmatched. The CDR3 has 13 amino acids. Germline lookup yields CDR1 SNHLY and CDR2 FYNNEI. As DNA, the CDR3 is TGTGCCAGCACCCGGGACAGGGAGGGAGAACTGTTTTTT. This encodes CASTRDREGELFF.

This clone was seen once. The chain combines TRBV6-2 or TRBV6-3 with TRBJ1-1, with D maybe TRBD1 (5 bases). The CDR3 totals 14 residues. Germline loops: CDR1 MNHEY, CDR2 SVGEGT. V was cut by 3 bases and J by 5 bases, with 13 bases left in between. The CDR3 spells CASSYPGLRTEAFF. CDR3 sequence (DNA): TGTGCCAGCAGTTATCCAGGGCTCAGGACTGAAGCTTTCTTT.

This clone was recorded once. The chain has TRBV5-1 and TRBJ2-6; no firm D call. The germline V and J ends were trimmed by 0 bases and 0 bases, with 10 bases remaining between them. From germline, CDR1 is SGHRS and CDR2 YFSETQ. CDR3 length: 17 amino acids. The CDR3 region has the DNA TGCGCCAGCAGCTTGGCGGCTAGTCTCTCTGGGGCCAACGTCCTGACTTTC. Amino acids: CASSLAASLSGANVLTF. Supplemented by reference TRBV5-1 and TRBJ2-6, the full variable domain reads KAGVTQTPRYLIKTRGQQVTLSCSPISGHRSVSWYQQTPGQGLQFLFEYFSETQRNKGNFPGRFSGRQFSNSRSEMNVSTLELGDSALYLCASSLAASLSGANVLTFGAGSRLTVL.

With respect to this clone: Other DNA sequences within the sample encode an identical CDR3. V and J are TRBV24-1 and TRBJ2-7, with D unclear. V was cut by 2 bases and J by 4 bases, with 2 bases left in between. Germline CDR1 is KGHDR and CDR2 is SFDVKD. This CDR3 region has 11 residues. CDR3 sequence: CATSDSYEQYF. CDR3 coding DNA: TGTGCCACCAGTGATTCGTACGAGCAGTACTTC.

The chain combines TRBV9 with TRBJ2-5; maybe TRBD2 (6 bases). From germline, CDR1 is SGDLS and CDR2 YYNGEE. There are 14 residues in the CDR3. V lost 1 base and J lost 5, with 12 bases in between. CDR3 DNA sequence: TGTGCCAGCAGCGTAACTAGCCACGGGGAGACCCAGTACTTC. Protein sequence: CASSVTSHGETQYF.

V and J are TRBV27 and TRBJ2-2; 10 positions agree with TRBD2. V gave up 4 bases and J gave up 7 bases; unmatched junction bases: 6. Per the germline V gene, CDR1 is MNHEY and CDR2 is SMNVEV (reference sequence). This CDR3 spans 15 amino acids. The CDR3 reads CASSWSGRAGGELFF. The CDR3 nucleotides read TGTGCCAGCAGTTGGAGCGGGAGGGCCGGCGGGGAGCTGTTTTTT.

The rearrangement joins TRBV5-1 to TRBJ2-7; D is unclear. V was shortened by 1 base and J by 2 bases, with 7 bases between the two germline ends. In germline, CDR1 is SGHRS, CDR2 YFSETQ. The CDR3 runs 13 residues. This CDR3 is CASSLSLPYEQYF. CDR3 nucleotide sequence: TGCGCCAGCAGCTTGAGCCTCCCCTACGAGCAGTACTTC.

The chain joins TRBV9 to TRBJ2-3; 7 bases are shared with TRBD1. In germline, CDR1 is SGDLS, CDR2 YYNGEE. V was clipped by 1 base and J by 7 bases; unmatched bases: 9. The CDR3 runs 15 residues. Here the CDR3 DNA reads TGTGCCAGCAGCGTACTGGGGGACAGCGGTAATACGCAGTATTTT. Translation gives CASSVLGDSGNTQYF.

The J gene is TRBJ1-2, the V gene TRBV5-1; a weak D match, TRBD1 (6 bases). The V gene lost 4 bases and the J gene lost 4 bases, with 14 bases spanning the gap. Germline V gene data show CDR1 as SGHRS and CDR2 as YFSETQ. The CDR3 sequence is 14 residues long. The CDR3 is CASSSTGSGYGYTF. Here the CDR3 DNA reads TGCGCCAGCAGCAGTACAGGGTCGGGCTATGGCTACACCTTC.

The DNA of the CDR3 is TGCGCCAGCAGCCCCCTGTCTACTGGAAACACCATATATTTT. Translation: CASSPLSTGNTIYF. The chain combines TRBV5-1 with TRBJ1-3; no reliable D call. V shed 4 bases and J shed 2 bases, with 10 bases lying between them. Germline V CDR1 and CDR2: SGHRS, YFSETQ. The CDR3 runs 14 residues. The full variable domain, completed using reference TRBV5-1 and TRBJ1-3, is KAGVTQTPRYLIKTRGQQVTLSCSPISGHRSVSWYQQTPGQGLQFLFEYFSETQRNKGNFPGRFSGRQFSNSRSEMNVSTLELGDSALYLCASSPLSTGNTIYFGEGSWLTVV.

The V call is TRBV19, the J call TRBJ2-2; 10 positions agree with TRBD2. J was trimmed by 4 bases and V by 5 bases; bases with no gene match: 4. CDR3 length: 15 residues. Per germline, CDR1 LNHDA and CDR2 SQIVND (reference sequence). The DNA of the CDR3 is TGTGCCAGTAGTGTGAGCGGGAGGGTCACCGGGGAGCTGTTTTTT. Translated: CASSVSGRVTGELFF. Variable domain in full (rest from reference TRBV19 and TRBJ2-2): DGGITQSPKYLFRKEGQNVTLSCEQNLNHDAMYWYRQDPGQGLRLIYYSQIVNDFQKGDIAEGYSVSREKKESFPLTVTSAQKNPTAFYLCASSVSGRVTGELFFGEGSRLTVL.

This clone was found a few times. This chain connects TRBV28 to TRBJ1-6; 8 bases are shared with TRBD1. Trimming at V came to 4 bases and at J to 10 bases, leaving 9 bases not matched to a gene. The V gene's germline CDR1 is MDHEN and CDR2 SYDVKM. This CDR3 has 15 amino acids. The CDR3 reads CASSYSRGTGSPLHF. The CDR3 DNA reads TGTGCCAGCAGTTATAGTCGCGGGACAGGATCACCCCTCCACTTT.

The chain joins TRBV25-1 to TRBJ2-1; possible D gene TRBD2, 5 bases. V lost 1 base, J lost 7 bases, and 17 bases lay in between. This CDR3 region has 16 residues. Germline assignment: CDR1 MGHDK and CDR2 SYGVNS. CDR3 sequence: CASSESGRSSSNEQFF. CDR3 nucleotides: TGTGCCAGCAGTGAATCGGGAAGATCCTCTTCGAATGAGCAGTTCTTC.

The gene calls are TRBV5-1 and TRBJ1-1, with D possibly matching TRBD1 (5 bases). Germline V gene data show CDR1 as SGHRS and CDR2 as YFSETQ. CDR3 length equals 15 residues. The germline V and J ends were trimmed by 6 bases and 0 bases, with 15 bases remaining between them. The CDR3 DNA is TGCGCCAGCACTCACTCAGGGCTAGTGAACACTGAAGCTTTCTTT. Protein: CASTHSGLVNTEAFF.

The genes are TRBV2 and TRBJ1-2; TRBD1 might be the D (6 bases). CDR1 is SNHLY, CDR2 FYNNEI, per germline. The V end lost 9 bases, the J end lost 2 bases, and 10 bases lay between the germline ends. The CDR3 consists of 12 residues. The CDR3 region has the DNA TGTGCCAGAAGACAGGCAAACTATGGCTACACCTTC. Its translation is CARRQANYGYTF.